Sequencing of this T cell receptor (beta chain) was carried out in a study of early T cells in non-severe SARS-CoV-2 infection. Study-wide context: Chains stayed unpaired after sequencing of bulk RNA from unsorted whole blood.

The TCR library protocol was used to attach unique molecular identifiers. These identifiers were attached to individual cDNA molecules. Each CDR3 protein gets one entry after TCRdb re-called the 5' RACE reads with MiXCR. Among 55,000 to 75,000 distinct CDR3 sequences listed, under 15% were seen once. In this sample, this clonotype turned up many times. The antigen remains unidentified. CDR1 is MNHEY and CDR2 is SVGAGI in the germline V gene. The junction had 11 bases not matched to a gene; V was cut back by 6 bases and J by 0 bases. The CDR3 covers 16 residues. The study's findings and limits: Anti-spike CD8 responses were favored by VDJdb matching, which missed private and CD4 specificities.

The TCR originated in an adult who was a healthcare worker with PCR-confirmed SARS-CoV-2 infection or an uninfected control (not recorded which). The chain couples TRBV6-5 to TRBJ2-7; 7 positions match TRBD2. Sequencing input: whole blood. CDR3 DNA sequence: TGTGCCAGCAGGAGCGGGGCAGCCGGTAACTCCTACGAGCAGTACTTC. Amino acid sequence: CASRSGAAGNSYEQYF.